The next 23 T cell receptor beta chains were all read from a single sample in a study of blood T cell repertoires in COVID-19. Clones were sequenced by immunoSEQ multiplex PCR, and TCRdb holds only the in-frame ones, with some missing. Of 210,000 or so clones in the sample, 65% to 85% were seen once. Specimen: PBMCs or T cells enriched from blood (not recorded which). All receptors derive from a man aged 30-40 years with acute COVID-19.

The chain carries TRBV24-1 and TRBJ2-5; 7 nucleotides match TRBD1. Trimming removed 3 bases from V and 5 bases from J; junction bases left unmatched: 5. CDR1 and CDR2 (germline): KGHDR, SFDVKD. The CDR3 runs 14 residues. This chain's CDR3 is CATSDRQGGETQYF. The CDR3 nucleotides read TGTGCCACCAGTGATCGACAGGGCGGGGAGACCCAGTACTTC.

The chain links TRBV6-2 or TRBV6-3 to TRBJ2-1; 8 bases align to TRBD1. The CDR3 consists of 14 residues. With 4 bases clipped from V and 7 bases from J, the junction kept 6 bases outside the gene matches. The germline V gene encodes CDR1 MNHEY and CDR2 SVGEGT. CDR3 nucleotides: TGTGCCAGCAGTTCGCCGACAGGGGTGAATGAGCAGTTCTTC. Amino acids: CASSSPTGVNEQFF.

The genes are TRBV4-1 and TRBJ2-1, with a possible D match to TRBD1 (5 bases). V was trimmed by 1 base and J by 7 bases, leaving 14 bases between them. The germline gives CDR1 MGHRA, CDR2 YSYEKL. The CDR3 consists of 15 residues. CDR3 bases: TGCGCCAGCAGCCAAGGGAATCAGGGTCGGAATGAGCAGTTCTTC. Protein product: CASSQGNQGRNEQFF.

As regards this clone: The conserved phenylalanine or tryptophan normally closing the CDR3 is absent here, so this likely arose from a read error. The DNA is omitted, as the CDR3 cannot be located on it reliably, and the CDR3 follows TCRdb's listing. The rearrangement links TRBV3-1 (or the pseudogene TRBV3-2) to TRBJ2-7; the table assigns TRBD2, which was not confirmed against the DNA. Germline CDR1 reads LGHDT; CDR2 reads YNNKEL (reference sequence). The CDR3 contains 11 residues when both ends are counted. Here the CDR3 reads CASSHPGGYVL.

CDR3 nucleotide sequence: TGTGCCAGTAGTATAGGGGGGGGCCTTAGCACAGATACGCAGTATTTT. Residues: CASSIGGGLSTDTQYF. The rearrangement uses TRBV19 and TRBJ2-3, with a tentative D call TRBD2 (7 bases). Looked up from germline, CDR1 is LNHDA and CDR2 is SQIVND (reference sequence). Trimming took off 1 base at V and 0 bases at J, with 11 bases between the two ends. The CDR3 extends over 16 amino acids.

This clone was observed at least ten times. The chain has TRBV5-1 and TRBJ1-2; TRBD1 might be the D (5 bases). Germline assignment: CDR1 SGHRS and CDR2 YFSETQ. V lost 0 bases, J lost 4 bases, and 16 bases lay in between. The CDR3 covers 16 residues. The CDR3 spells CASSLGMTRGGYGYTF. The CDR3 DNA is TGCGCCAGCAGCTTGGGTATGACTCGGGGGGGCTATGGCTACACCTTC.

The chain joins TRBV19 to TRBJ1-2, with 8 nucleotides matching TRBD1. V gave up 7 bases and J gave up 4 bases; unmatched junction bases: 14. The CDR3 spans 16 residues. Per the germline V gene, CDR1 is LNHDA and CDR2 is SQIVND (reference sequence). The CDR3 DNA follows: TGTGCCAGTACAGCCCCCGGACAGGGACTCGTCTATGGCTACACCTTC. It codes for CASTAPGQGLVYGYTF.

The V call is TRBV9, the J call TRBJ2-1; a possible D gene is TRBD2 (5 bases). This CDR3 region has 14 residues. CDR1 is SGDLS, CDR2 YYNGEE, per germline. V was clipped by 0 bases and J by 5 bases, with 9 bases between them. The CDR3 DNA reads as TGTGCCAGCAGCGTAGAGGGAGAGGACAATGAGCAGTTCTTC. Its translation is CASSVEGEDNEQFF.

The chain employs TRBV28 and TRBJ1-1; TRBD1 matches 7 bases. V trimming: 7 bases; J trimming: 0 bases; junction bases outside the gene matches: 5. CDR1 is MDHEN and CDR2 is SYDVKM in the germline V gene. The CDR3 totals 14 residues. The DNA for the CDR3 is TGTGCCAGCACCAGACAGGGCTTGAACACTGAAGCTTTCTTT. Protein: CASTRQGLNTEAFF.

In DNA form, the CDR3 reads TGTGCCAGCAGTGAAGTACAGGGCGTAAAACTGTTTTTT. Protein product: CASSEVQGVKLFF. This chain links TRBV2 with TRBJ1-4; TRBD1 might be the D (6 bases). V lost 1 base to trimming and J lost 10 bases, with 10 bases between them. Per the germline V gene, CDR1 is SNHLY and CDR2 is FYNNEI. The CDR3 spans 13 residues.

The chain links TRBV5-5 to TRBJ1-2, with D possibly being TRBD1 (5 bases). Germline CDR1 reads SGHKS; CDR2 reads YYEKEE (reference sequence). The V end lost 4 bases, the J end lost 7 bases, and 20 bases lay between the germline ends. The CDR3 is made up of 15 amino acids. CDR3 DNA sequence: TGTGCCAGCAGCATGACCGGGACTGCAGTCGGTGGCTACACCTTC. As protein: CASSMTGTAVGGYTF.

The CDR3 DNA follows: TGTGCCAGCAGGCCCCGGGACACAGACACTGAAGCTTTCTTT. Translating gives CASRPRDTDTEAFF. This chain connects TRBV11-1 to TRBJ1-1; a possible D gene is TRBD1 (6 bases). V was pared by 6 bases and J by 3 bases, with 14 bases between. The CDR3 extends over 14 amino acids. Germline CDR1 reads SGHAT; CDR2 reads FQDESV (reference sequence).

The chain uses TRBV5-1 and TRBJ2-1; 9 bases are a match to TRBD2. The germline gives CDR1 SGHRS, CDR2 YFSETQ. The CDR3 sequence is 15 residues long. Trimming took 0 bases from V and 4 from J; bases not matched to a gene: 2. For the CDR3, the DNA is TGCGCCAGCAGCTTGGGCGGGGGGGCTTACAATGAGCAGTTCTTC. The encoded protein is CASSLGGGAYNEQFF.

The chain is built from TRBV24-1 and TRBJ1-1; D is ambiguous. Trimming took off 3 bases at V and 5 bases at J, with 9 bases between the two ends. Germline V gene lookup returns CDR1 KGHDR and CDR2 SFDVKD. CDR3 length equals 13 residues. The CDR3 bases are TGTGCCACCAGTGATCCGGGGAGGACTGAAGCTTTCTTT. Encoded protein: CATSDPGRTEAFF.

This clone showed up just a few times. The V and J genes are TRBV9 and TRBJ1-2; D call uncertain. The CDR3 runs 17 residues. V shed 0 bases and J shed 3 bases, with 18 bases lying between them. Germline CDR1 and CDR2: SGDLS and YYNGEE. The CDR3 region is CASSVGGEKPGDYGYTF. In DNA, the CDR3 is TGTGCCAGCAGCGTAGGTGGGGAGAAACCTGGGGACTATGGCTACACCTTC. Drawing the rest from reference TRBV9 and TRBJ1-2, the complete variable domain is DSGVTQTPKHLITATGQRVTLRCSPRSGDLSVYWYQQSLDQGLQFLIQYYNGEERAKGNILERFSAQQFPDLHSELNLSSLELGDSALYFCASSVGGEKPGDYGYTFGSGTRLTVV.

V usage is TRBV7-9 and J usage is TRBJ1-2, with D unclear. The CDR3 runs 12 residues. The V end was cut by 3 bases, the J end by 8 bases, with 10 bases between. Germline V gene data show CDR1 as SEHNR and CDR2 as FQNEAQ (reference sequence). CDR3 DNA sequence: TGTGCCAGCAGCTTCCAGGCGGGGGGCTACACCTTC. It translates to CASSFQAGGYTF.

The chain joins TRBV7-2 to TRBJ1-2, with D unclear. Trimming shortened V by 1 base and J by 0 bases, and 15 bases separated the two germline ends. The CDR3 spans 17 residues. CDR1 is SGHTA and CDR2 is FQGNSA in the germline V gene. The chain's CDR3 is CASSLGVGGPSNYGYTF. DNA of the CDR3: TGTGCCAGCAGCTTAGGGGTTGGTGGGCCTTCTAACTATGGCTACACCTTC.

This clone was observed a single time. The DNA for the CDR3 is TGTGCCAGTACCCCTCAGGGGGCAGAGCTTCGCGGCTACACCTTC. This codes for CASTPQGAELRGYTF. This chain links TRBV19 with TRBJ1-2; TRBD1 aligns across 8 bases. This CDR3 has 15 amino acids. J gave up 8 bases and V 7 bases, and 15 bases lay outside the gene matches. Germline CDR1 is LNHDA and CDR2 is SQIVND (reference sequence). The whole variable domain, remainder taken from reference TRBV19 and TRBJ1-2, is DGGITQSPKYLFRKEGQNVTLSCEQNLNHDAMYWYRQDPGQGLRLIYYSQIVNDFQKGDIAEGYSVSREKKESFPLTVTSAQKNPTAFYLCASTPQGAELRGYTFGSGTRLTVV.

The V gene is TRBV7-9, the J gene TRBJ1-6; TRBD1 might be the D (5 bases). V lost 5 bases and J lost 15, with 14 bases in between. The CDR3 runs to 12 residues. Looked up from germline, CDR1 is SEHNR and CDR2 is FQNEAQ (reference sequence). CDR3 sequence: CASSDVGLYLHF. CDR3 nucleotide sequence: TGTGCCAGCAGCGACGTGGGGCTATACCTCCACTTT.

The genes are TRBV6-1 and TRBJ1-2; D uncertain. Germline values: CDR1 MNHNS, CDR2 SASEGT. The CDR3 totals 13 residues. V was cut by 0 bases and J by 4 bases, with 6 bases left in between. The CDR3 region is CASSEAGVYGYTF. DNA for the CDR3: TGTGCCAGCAGTGAAGCCGGGGTCTATGGCTACACCTTC.

V is TRBV7-9 and J is TRBJ2-7; the match to TRBD1 covers 8 bases. The length of the CDR3 is 16 residues. Trimming at V came to 9 bases and at J to 2 bases, leaving 15 bases not matched to a gene. Germline CDR1 and CDR2: SEHNR and FQNEAQ (reference sequence). The CDR3 bases are TGTGCCAGTACCCGGTCGGGACAGGTCCGAGCCTACGAGCAGTACTTC. Protein product: CASTRSGQVRAYEQYF.

This rearrangement joins TRBV18 to TRBJ1-2, with D tentatively TRBD1 (6 bases). The CDR3 length is 14 residues. V shed 6 bases and J shed 1 base, with 12 bases lying between them. Germline V gives CDR1 KGHSH, CDR2 LQKENI. DNA for the CDR3: TGTGCCAGCTCGCCCAGGACAGATAACTATGGCTACACCTTC. It codes for CASSPRTDNYGYTF.

This chain joins TRBV4-1 and TRBJ1-4; possible D gene TRBD1, 5 bases. This CDR3 is 15 amino acids long. V lost 0 bases and J 8 bases, leaving 13 bases between the germline ends. CDR1 MGHRA and CDR2 YSYEKL come from the germline V gene. The CDR3 loop reads CASSQEGRGGEKLFF. The CDR3 DNA is TGCGCCAGCAGCCAAGAAGGAAGGGGAGGCGAAAAACTGTTTTTT.